This T cell receptor (beta chain) appears in the sequencing data of a study of cytomegalovirus exposure and HLA in healthy donors. Study-level findings and limits: Reportedly, fewer N-insertions than the roughly 600-donor mean appeared in an Asian-associated ancestry cluster in a later analysis.

The PCR employed 60 Vbeta primers together with 13 Jbeta primers. Generated by immunoSEQ multiplex PCR, the TCRdb table keeps only in-frame clones and is missing some. This table has about 150,000 clones, under 85% appearing once. The CDR3 runs 14 residues. Trimming cost V 5 bases and J 7 bases; bases outside gene matches: 4. The V gene's germline CDR1 is SEHNR and CDR2 FQNEAQ (reference sequence). Remarks on this clone: Its specificity is not known.

The chain combines TRBV7-9 with TRBJ1-4; 10 bases agree with TRBD1. The sequencing input was PBMCs. The TCR sequence derives from a man aged 18 to 29 in good health and CMV-seronegative. The CDR3 protein is CASSVRDRGEKLFF. The CDR3 coding sequence is TGTGCCAGCAGCGTCCGGGACAGGGGTGAAAAACTGTTTTTT.